One sample yielded the 23 T cell receptor beta chains listed below, sequenced in a study of cytomegalovirus exposure and HLA in healthy donors. The PCR ran on 60 Vbeta and 13 Jbeta primers. This table comes from immunoSEQ multiplex PCR, and its TCRdb copy is limited to in-frame clones, with some not included. The sample lists roughly 110,000 clones, roughly 73% occurring once. Source material: PBMCs. The source is a woman in her 30s in good health and CMV-seronegative.

The chain is built from TRBV13 and TRBJ1-5; D might be TRBD1 (6 bases). Trimming removed 4 bases at V and 4 bases at J, with 11 bases between. The germline CDR1 and CDR2 sequences are PRHDT and FYEKMQ (reference sequence). This CDR3 comprises 14 residues. In nucleotides, the CDR3 is TGTGCCAGCAGCTATAACAGGGTTAATCAGCCCCAGCATTTT. As protein: CASSYNRVNQPQHF.

The rearrangement uses TRBV6-5 and TRBJ2-5; 10 bases align to TRBD1. CDR1 is MNHEY, CDR2 SVGAGI, per germline. Unmatched junction bases numbered 15, after V lost 6 bases and J lost 11 bases. The CDR3 consists of 15 residues. CDR3 amino acids: CASRMRTGGGNEQYF. CDR3 bases: TGTGCCAGCAGGATGAGGACAGGGGGGGGTAATGAGCAGTACTTC.

V gene TRBV5-1 combines with J gene TRBJ2-5, with D perhaps matching TRBD2 (6 bases). CDR1 and CDR2 (germline): SGHRS, YFSETQ. The CDR3 has 15 amino acids. V shed 3 bases and J shed 7 bases, with 19 bases lying between them. CDR3 coding DNA: TGCGCCAGCAGCTCGGGGACTCGCCCTGGCGGGACCCAGTACTTC. Amino acid sequence: CASSSGTRPGGTQYF.

This rearrangement joins TRBV5-8 to TRBJ1-2, with TRBD1 matching 7 bases. The germline V gene has CDR1 SGHTS and CDR2 YDEGEE. CDR3 length: 13 residues. The junction had 4 bases not matched to a gene; V was cut back by 4 bases and J by 4 bases. The CDR3 DNA reads as TGTGCCAGCAGCCTAGACAGGGCCTATGGCTACACCTTC. The encoded protein is CASSLDRAYGYTF.

This rearrangement joins TRBV28 to TRBJ2-7; unclear D gene. CDR3 length: 13 residues. The germline V and J ends were trimmed by 3 bases and 2 bases, with 8 bases remaining between them. Germline values: CDR1 MDHEN, CDR2 SYDVKM. CDR3 in amino acids: CASSLPVTYEQYF. The CDR3 region has the DNA TGTGCCAGCAGTTTGCCAGTGACCTACGAGCAGTACTTC. The whole variable domain, remainder taken from reference TRBV28 and TRBJ2-7, is DVKVTQSSRYLVKRTGEKVFLECVQDMDHENMFWYRQDPGLGLRLIYFSYDVKMKEKGDIPEGYSVSREKKERFSLILESASTNQTSMYLCASSLPVTYEQYFGPGTRLTVT.

The V call is TRBV5-4, the J call TRBJ1-1; 7 bases are shared with TRBD1. There are 13 residues in the CDR3. CDR1 and CDR2 from the germline V gene are SGHNT and YYREEE (reference sequence). Losses at the gene ends were 6 bases for V and 6 bases for J; bases not matched to a gene: 8. CDR3 loop: CASTREQGSEAFF. The CDR3 DNA sequence: TGTGCCAGCACAAGGGAACAGGGGTCTGAAGCTTTCTTT.

This sequence joins TRBV29-1 and TRBJ1-6; tentatively, D is TRBD1 (6 bases). With 4 bases removed from V and 3 bases from J, the gap between germline ends came to 7 bases. The CDR3 spans 13 residues. Per germline, CDR1 SQVTM and CDR2 ANQGSEA. CDR3 residues: CSVGTDYNSPLHF. The CDR3, as DNA: TGCAGCGTTGGGACAGACTATAATTCACCCCTCCACTTT.

V is TRBV30 and J is TRBJ1-1, with 9 positions matching TRBD1. The germline gives CDR1 GTSNPN, CDR2 SVGIG (reference sequence). CDR3 length: 12 residues. Trimming at V came to 4 bases and at J to 6 bases, leaving 3 bases not matched to a gene. The CDR3 DNA is TGTGCCTGGACCACAGGGGGCCCTGAAGCTTTCTTT. This codes for CAWTTGGPEAFF. The full variable domain, completed using reference TRBV30 and TRBJ1-1, is SQTIHQWPATLVQPVGSPLSLECTVEGTSNPNLYWYRQAAGRGLQLLFYSVGIGQISSEVPQNLSASRPQDRQFILSSKKLLLSDSGFYLCAWTTGGPEAFFGQGTRLTVV.

This chain joins TRBV27 and TRBJ1-2; TRBD1 agrees at 8 bases. The CDR3 loop spans 14 amino acids. Trimming removed 6 bases from V and 3 bases from J; junction bases left unmatched: 6. Germline V gene lookup returns CDR1 MNHEY and CDR2 SMNVEV (reference sequence). CDR3 in amino acids: CASSPGGSYYGYTF. CDR3 sequence (DNA): TGTGCCAGCAGCCCAGGGGGCTCTTACTATGGCTACACCTTC.

This chain uses TRBV19 with TRBJ1-3; D is undetermined. V shed 4 bases and J shed 0 bases, with 7 bases lying between them. CDR3 length: 14 residues. Germline-derived CDR1 and CDR2 are LNHDA and SQIVND (reference sequence). CDR3 in amino acids: CASSTAISGNTIYF. CDR3 sequence (DNA): TGTGCCAGTAGTACTGCGATCTCTGGAAACACCATATATTTT.

This chain connects TRBV28 to TRBJ1-1; D gene unclear. Trimming removed 6 bases at V and 4 bases at J, with 6 bases between. Germline V gene lookup returns CDR1 MDHEN and CDR2 SYDVKM. The CDR3 covers 11 residues. CDR3 protein: CASRTITEAFF. The CDR3 DNA follows: TGTGCCAGCAGAACTATCACTGAAGCTTTCTTT.

CDR3 amino acids: CASSPVDLLCTF. The DNA of the CDR3 is TGTGCCAGCAGTCCGGTCGACTTATTGTGCACCTTC. The J gene is TRBJ1-2, the V gene TRBV6-6; D not resolved. The V end was cut by 5 bases, the J end by 13 bases, with 17 bases between. The CDR3 has 12 residues. Germline V gives CDR1 MNHNY, CDR2 SVGAGI (reference sequence).

J is TRBJ1-5 and V is TRBV9, with D uncertain. The V and J ends lost 4 bases and 4 bases respectively, with 9 bases between them. Germline CDR1 SGDLS, CDR2 YYNGEE. The CDR3 is made up of 13 amino acids. CDR3 DNA sequence: TGTGCCAGCAGCTTCAGAGGTAATCAGCCCCAGCATTTT. Its translation: CASSFRGNQPQHF.

This CDR3 is CASSLNRVGNNEKLFF. DNA for the CDR3: TGTGCCAGCTCACTCAACAGGGTTGGTAATAATGAAAAACTGTTTTTT. The chain links TRBV18 to TRBJ1-4, with D possibly matching TRBD1 (6 bases). The germline CDR1 and CDR2 sequences are KGHSH and LQKENI. The length of the CDR3 is 16 residues. Trimming stripped 4 bases from V and 4 bases from J, with 16 bases between.

In DNA, the CDR3 is TGTGCCAGCAGCCAAGGGGCCAGACAGGGTAACTCCTACGAGCAGTACTTC. It is translated as CASSQGARQGNSYEQYF. The V and J genes are TRBV4-2 and TRBJ2-7, with 7 nucleotides matching TRBD1. V lost 1 base, J lost 0 bases, and 9 bases stayed unmatched. Germline V lookup: CDR1 LGHNA, CDR2 YNFKEQ. The CDR3 spans 17 residues.

This clone was detected only once. The V call is TRBV7-9, the J call TRBJ1-2; 9 bases agree with TRBD1. The CDR3 extends over 15 amino acids. V lost 6 bases to trimming and J lost 4 bases; unmatched junction nucleotides: 9. The germline V gene has CDR1 SEHNR and CDR2 FQNEAQ (reference sequence). The CDR3 loop is CASSYTGTGTYGYTF. The CDR3 coding sequence is TGTGCCAGCAGTTATACCGGGACAGGGACCTATGGCTACACCTTC.

This clone has only a few counts. The chain is built from TRBV30 and TRBJ1-1; TRBD1 might be the D (6 bases). V gave up 0 bases and J gave up 4 bases, with 15 bases separating them. Germline V CDR1 and CDR2: GTSNPN, SVGIG (reference sequence). The CDR3 covers 15 residues. The CDR3 nucleotides are TGTGCCTGGAGTGTCTGGGACCGAGGGGGCACTGAAGCTTTCTTT. Protein: CAWSVWDRGGTEAFF.

This sequence joins TRBV7-2 and TRBJ1-2; 7 bases match TRBD1. Germline values: CDR1 SGHTA, CDR2 FQGNSA. The length of the CDR3 is 15 residues. The trim removed 4 bases at V and 4 bases at J, leaving 9 bases unmatched. In DNA form, the CDR3 reads TGTGCCAGCAGCTGGGGGACAGATCTTCGCTATGGCTACACCTTC. Its protein product is CASSWGTDLRYGYTF.

The sample holds a few counts of this clone. The chain recombines TRBV19 with TRBJ2-2; D not certain. V lost 5 bases to trimming and J lost 7 bases, with 8 bases between them. The CDR3 sequence is 12 residues long. Germline values: CDR1 LNHDA, CDR2 SQIVND (reference sequence). CDR3 DNA sequence: TGTGCCAGTAGTTTCTCTATCGGGGAGCTGTTTTTT. It specifies CASSFSIGELFF.

This rearrangement joins TRBV27 to TRBJ1-2; D might be TRBD1 (5 bases). V was clipped by 6 bases and J by 7 bases, with 9 bases between them. CDR3 length: 11 amino acids. Germline lookup yields CDR1 MNHEY and CDR2 SMNVEV (reference sequence). The DNA of the CDR3 is TGTGCCAGCAGAAGGGGCGGTGGCTACACCTTC. This translates into CASRRGGGYTF.

The rearrangement joins TRBV5-6 to TRBJ1-2; D is undetermined. Germline loops: CDR1 SGHDT, CDR2 YYEEEE. The CDR3 length is 14 residues. The V end was cut by 4 bases, the J end by 5 bases, with 15 bases between. This chain's CDR3 is CASSRTDAGYGYTF. The CDR3 bases are TGTGCCAGCAGCCGGACGGATGCGGGTTATGGCTACACCTTC.

This chain connects TRBV27 to TRBJ2-6; TRBD2 aligns across 7 bases. V was pared by 3 bases and J by 3 bases, with 5 bases of the junction left unmatched. The CDR3 runs to 16 residues. Germline assignment: CDR1 MNHEY and CDR2 SMNVEV (reference sequence). The CDR3 protein is CASSLEAGVGANVLTF. In DNA, the CDR3 is TGTGCCAGCAGTTTGGAGGCGGGGGTTGGGGCCAACGTCCTGACTTTC.

The chain carries TRBV6-5 and TRBJ1-4, with D perhaps matching TRBD1 (5 bases). The CDR3 has 12 amino acids. CDR1 MNHEY and CDR2 SVGAGI come from the germline V gene. The ends were cut back, 6 bases at V and 7 bases at J, with 9 bases in the middle. The CDR3 sequence: CASRGGSEKLFF. CDR3 coding DNA: TGTGCCAGCAGGGGGGGGAGTGAAAAACTGTTTTTT.